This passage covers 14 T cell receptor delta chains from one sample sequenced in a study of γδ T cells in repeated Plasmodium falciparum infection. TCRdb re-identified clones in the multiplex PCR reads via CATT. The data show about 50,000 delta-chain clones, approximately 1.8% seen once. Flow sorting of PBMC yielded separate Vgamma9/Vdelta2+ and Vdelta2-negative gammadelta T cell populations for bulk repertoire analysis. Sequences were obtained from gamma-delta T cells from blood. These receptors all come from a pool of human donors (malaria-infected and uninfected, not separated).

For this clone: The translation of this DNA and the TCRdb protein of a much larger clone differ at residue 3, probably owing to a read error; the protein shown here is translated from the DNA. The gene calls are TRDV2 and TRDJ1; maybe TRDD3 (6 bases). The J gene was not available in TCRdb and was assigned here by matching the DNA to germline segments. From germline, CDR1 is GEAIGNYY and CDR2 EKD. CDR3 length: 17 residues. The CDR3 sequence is CARDQLIPEVDTSKLIF. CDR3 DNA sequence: TGTGCCCGTGACCAATTAATTCCAGAGGTGGATACATCGAAACTCATCTTT.

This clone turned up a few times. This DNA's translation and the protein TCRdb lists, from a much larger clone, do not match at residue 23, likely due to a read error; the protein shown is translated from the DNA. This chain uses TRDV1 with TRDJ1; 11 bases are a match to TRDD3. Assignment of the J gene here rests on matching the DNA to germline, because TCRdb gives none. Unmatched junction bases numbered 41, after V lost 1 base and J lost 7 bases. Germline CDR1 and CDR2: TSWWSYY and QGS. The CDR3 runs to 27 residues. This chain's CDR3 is CALGEPTFTFLNGGYARSLNPSAKLIF. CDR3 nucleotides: TGTGCTCTTGGGGAACCGACCTTCACCTTCCTCAATGGGGGATACGCTAGATCTCTTAACCCCTCCGCTAAACTCATCTTT.

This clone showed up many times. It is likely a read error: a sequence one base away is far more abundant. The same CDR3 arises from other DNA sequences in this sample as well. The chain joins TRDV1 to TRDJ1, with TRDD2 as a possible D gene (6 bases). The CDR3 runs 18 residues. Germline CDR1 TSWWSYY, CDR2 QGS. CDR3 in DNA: TGTGCTCTCGGGGAGGGTCCTACACCGCCCCTCCCGACCGATAAACTCATCTTT. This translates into CALGEGPTPPLPTDKLIF.

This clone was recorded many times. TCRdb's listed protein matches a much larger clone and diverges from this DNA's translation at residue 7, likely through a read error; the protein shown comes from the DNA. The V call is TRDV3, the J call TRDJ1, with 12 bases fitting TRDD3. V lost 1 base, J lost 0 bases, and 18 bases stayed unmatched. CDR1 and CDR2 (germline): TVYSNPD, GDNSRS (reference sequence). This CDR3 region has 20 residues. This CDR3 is CAFMIPLYWGIPLNTDKLIF. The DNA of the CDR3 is TGTGCCTTTATGATTCCCTTGTACTGGGGGATACCCTTGAACACCGATAAACTCATCTTT.

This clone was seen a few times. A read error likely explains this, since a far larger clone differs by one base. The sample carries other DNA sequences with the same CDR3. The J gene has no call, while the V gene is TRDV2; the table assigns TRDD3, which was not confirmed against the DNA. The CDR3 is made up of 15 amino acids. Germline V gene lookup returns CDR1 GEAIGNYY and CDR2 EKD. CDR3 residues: CACDVVGGQGDKLIF. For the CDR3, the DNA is TGTGCCTGTGACGTGGTGGGGGGCCAAGGCGATAAACTGATCTTT.

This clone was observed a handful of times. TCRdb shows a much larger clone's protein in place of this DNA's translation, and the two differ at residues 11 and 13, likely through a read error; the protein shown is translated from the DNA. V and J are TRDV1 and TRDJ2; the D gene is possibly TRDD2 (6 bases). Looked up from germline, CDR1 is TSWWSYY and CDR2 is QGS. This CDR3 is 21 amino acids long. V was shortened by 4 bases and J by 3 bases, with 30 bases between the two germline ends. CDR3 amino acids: CALGGRLLLFEGSKVTAQLFF. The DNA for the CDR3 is TGTGCTCTTGGGGGTCGACTCCTACTGTTTGAGGGGTCGAAGGTGACAGCACAACTCTTCTTT.

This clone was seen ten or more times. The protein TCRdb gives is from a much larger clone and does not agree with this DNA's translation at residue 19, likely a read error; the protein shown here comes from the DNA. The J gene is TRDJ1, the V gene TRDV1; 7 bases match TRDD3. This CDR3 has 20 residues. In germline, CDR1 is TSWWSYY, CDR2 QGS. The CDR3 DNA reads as TGTGCTCTTGGGGAATCGGCCTACCTTATACTGGGGATCTACACCGATAAACTCACCTTT. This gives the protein CALGESAYLILGIYTDKLTF.

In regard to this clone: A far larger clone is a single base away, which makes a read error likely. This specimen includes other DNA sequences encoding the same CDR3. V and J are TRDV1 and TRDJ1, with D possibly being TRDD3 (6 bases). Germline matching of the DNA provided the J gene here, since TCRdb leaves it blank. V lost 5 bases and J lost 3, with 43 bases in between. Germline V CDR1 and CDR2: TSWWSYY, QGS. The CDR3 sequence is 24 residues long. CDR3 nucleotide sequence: TGTGCTCTTGGGAAACCCTCTCGGGTGGGAGATACGCTAACGGCCAACGAGCCCCCCGATAAACTCATCTTT. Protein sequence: CALGKPSRVGDTLTANEPPDKLIF.

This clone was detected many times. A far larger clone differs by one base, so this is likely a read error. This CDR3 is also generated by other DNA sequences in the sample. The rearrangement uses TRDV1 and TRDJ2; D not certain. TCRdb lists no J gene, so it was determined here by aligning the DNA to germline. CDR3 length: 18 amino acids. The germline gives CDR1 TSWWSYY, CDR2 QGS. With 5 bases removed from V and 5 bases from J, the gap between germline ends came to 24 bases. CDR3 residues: CALGNLNPITLGTAQLFF. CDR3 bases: TGTGCTCTTGGGAATCTGAATCCCATTACACTTGGAACAGCACAACTCTTCTTT.

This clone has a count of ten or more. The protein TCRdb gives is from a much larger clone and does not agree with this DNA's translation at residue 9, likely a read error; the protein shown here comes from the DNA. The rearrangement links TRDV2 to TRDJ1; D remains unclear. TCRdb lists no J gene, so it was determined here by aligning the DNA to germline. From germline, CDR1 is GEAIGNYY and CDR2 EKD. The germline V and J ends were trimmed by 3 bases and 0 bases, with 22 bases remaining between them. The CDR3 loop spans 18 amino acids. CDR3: CACDLLGWRTPYTDKLIF. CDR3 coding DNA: TGTGCCTGTGACTTATTAGGGTGGAGGACCCCGTACACCGATAAACTCATCTTT.

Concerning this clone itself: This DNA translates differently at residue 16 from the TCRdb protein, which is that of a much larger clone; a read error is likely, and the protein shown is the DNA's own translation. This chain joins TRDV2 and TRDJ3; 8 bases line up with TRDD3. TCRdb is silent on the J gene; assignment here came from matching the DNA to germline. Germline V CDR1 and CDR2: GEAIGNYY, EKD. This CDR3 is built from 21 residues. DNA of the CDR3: TGTGCCTGTGACCGGAATCCTAATTGGGGGATCGGCTCCTGGGACATCCGACAGATGTTTTTC. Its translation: CACDRNPNWGIGSWDIRQMFF.

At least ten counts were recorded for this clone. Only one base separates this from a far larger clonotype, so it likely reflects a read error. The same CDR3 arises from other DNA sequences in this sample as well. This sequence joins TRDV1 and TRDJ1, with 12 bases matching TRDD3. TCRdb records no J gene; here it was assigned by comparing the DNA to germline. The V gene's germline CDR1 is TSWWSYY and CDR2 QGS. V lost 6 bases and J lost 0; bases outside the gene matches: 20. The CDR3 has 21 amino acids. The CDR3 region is CALGVARGWGIRILYTDKLIF. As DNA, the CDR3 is TGTGCTCTTGGAGTTGCCAGAGGCTGGGGGATACGGATCCTATACACCGATAAACTCATCTTT.

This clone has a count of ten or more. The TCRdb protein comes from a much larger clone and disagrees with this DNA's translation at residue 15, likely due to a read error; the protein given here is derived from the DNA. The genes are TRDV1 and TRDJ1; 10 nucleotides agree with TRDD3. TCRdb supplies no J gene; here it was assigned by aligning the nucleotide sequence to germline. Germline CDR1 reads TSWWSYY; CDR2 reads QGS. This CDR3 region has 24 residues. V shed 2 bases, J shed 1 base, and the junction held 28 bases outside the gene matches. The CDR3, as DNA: TGTGCTCTTGGGGAAGCGGTAGGAACGGTCAAAACTCCGTACCGGGGGATACGCACCGATAAACTCATCTTT. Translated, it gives CALGEAVGTVKTPYRGIRTDKLIF.

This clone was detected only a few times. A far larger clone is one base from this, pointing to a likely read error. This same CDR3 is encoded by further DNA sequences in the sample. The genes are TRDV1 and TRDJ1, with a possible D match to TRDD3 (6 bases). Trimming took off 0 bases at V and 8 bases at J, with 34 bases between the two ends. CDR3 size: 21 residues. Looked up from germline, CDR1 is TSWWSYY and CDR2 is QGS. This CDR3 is CALGELECAPDWVNTYGKLIF. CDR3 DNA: TGTGCTCTTGGGGAACTAGAATGCGCCCCGGACTGGGTGAACACGTACGGAAAACTCATCTTT.